This T cell receptor beta chain originates from a study of CDR3 diversity in severe acne. TCRdb re-analysed the PCR reads in MiXCR, keeping a single row per CDR3 protein. Of about 86,000 distinct CDR3 sequences listed, 45% to 65% were seen once; the top ten hold 14%. Trimming removed 6 bases from V and 6 bases from J, with 16 bases in between. The CDR3 has 13 amino acids. Per germline, CDR1 SQVTM and CDR2 ANQGSEA. The sequence derives from a male donor in good health, without acne. Material: blood. The chain uses TRBV29-1 and TRBJ2-3, with D perhaps TRBD2 (6 bases). The CDR3 reads CSVGGDRGDTQYF. Written as DNA, the CDR3 is TGCAGCGTGGGGGGAGACCGAGGGGATACGCAGTATTTT.